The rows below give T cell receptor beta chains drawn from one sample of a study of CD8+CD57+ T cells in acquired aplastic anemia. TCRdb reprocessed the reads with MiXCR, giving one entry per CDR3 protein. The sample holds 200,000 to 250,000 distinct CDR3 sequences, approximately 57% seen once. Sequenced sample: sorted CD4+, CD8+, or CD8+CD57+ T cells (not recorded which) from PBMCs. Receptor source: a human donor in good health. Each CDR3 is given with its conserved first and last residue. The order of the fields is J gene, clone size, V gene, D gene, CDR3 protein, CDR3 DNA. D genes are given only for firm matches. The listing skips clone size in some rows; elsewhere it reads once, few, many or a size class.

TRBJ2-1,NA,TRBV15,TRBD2,CATSSSSGGGVSYNEQFF,TGTGCCACCAGCAGTAGCAGCGGGGGGGGGGTATCCTACAATGAGCAGTTCTTC
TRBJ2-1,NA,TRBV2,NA,CASSVGRGSYNEQFF,TGTGCCAGCAGTGTGGGGCGGGGTTCCTACAATGAGCAGTTCTTC
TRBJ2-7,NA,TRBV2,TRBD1,CASSLDRGPYEQYF,TGTGCCAGCAGCTTGGACAGGGGGCCCTACGAGCAGTACTTC
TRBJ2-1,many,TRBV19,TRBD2,CASSIDLSMGGGYNEQFF,TGTGCCAGTAGTATAGATCTTAGCATGGGCGGGGGCTACAATGAGCAGTTCTTC
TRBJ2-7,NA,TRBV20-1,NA,CSADHPRGEQYF,TGCAGTGCGGACCACCCCAGAGGGGAGCAGTACTTC
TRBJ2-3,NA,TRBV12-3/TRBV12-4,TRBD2,CASSSWRGGTDTQYF,TGTGCCAGCAGTAGCTGGCGGGGGGGGACAGATACGCAGTATTTT
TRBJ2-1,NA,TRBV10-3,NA,CAISEARPPYNEQFF,TGTGCCATCAGTGAGGCTAGGCCCCCCTACAATGAGCAGTTCTTC
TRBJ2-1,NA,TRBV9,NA,CASGPEQFF,TGTGCCAGCGGGCCCGAGCAGTTCTTC
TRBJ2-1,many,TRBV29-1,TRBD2,CSVRGATSGSLGNEQFF,TGCAGCGTTCGTGGGGCAACTAGCGGGAGTTTGGGCAATGAGCAGTTCTTC
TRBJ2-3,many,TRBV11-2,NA,CASSLVDNIGTDTQYF,TGTGCCAGCAGCTTAGTAGATAACATCGGGACAGATACGCAGTATTTT
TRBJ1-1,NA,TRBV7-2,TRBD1,CASRTTGVRMTEAFF,TGTGCCAGCAGGACGACAGGGGTTAGGATGACTGAAGCTTTCTTT
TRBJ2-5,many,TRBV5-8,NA,CASRPGLQETQYF,TGTGCCAGCCGCCCGGGACTCCAAGAGACCCAGTACTTC
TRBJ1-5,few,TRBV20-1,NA,CSASLYGGGAEQPQHF,TGCAGTGCTAGCCTCTATGGCGGGGGCGCGGAACAGCCCCAGCATTTT
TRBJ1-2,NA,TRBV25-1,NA,CASSEPIRPKGRSGYTF,TGTGCCAGCAGTGAGCCCATCCGCCCCAAAGGCAGAAGTGGCTACACCTTC
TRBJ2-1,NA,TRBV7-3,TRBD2,CASSFAAGPYNEQFF,TGTGCCAGCAGCTTTGCAGCGGGACCCTACAATGAGCAGTTCTTC
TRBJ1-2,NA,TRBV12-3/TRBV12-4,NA,CASMGPGGGYTF,TGTGCCAGCATGGGGCCGGGCGGTGGCTACACCTTC